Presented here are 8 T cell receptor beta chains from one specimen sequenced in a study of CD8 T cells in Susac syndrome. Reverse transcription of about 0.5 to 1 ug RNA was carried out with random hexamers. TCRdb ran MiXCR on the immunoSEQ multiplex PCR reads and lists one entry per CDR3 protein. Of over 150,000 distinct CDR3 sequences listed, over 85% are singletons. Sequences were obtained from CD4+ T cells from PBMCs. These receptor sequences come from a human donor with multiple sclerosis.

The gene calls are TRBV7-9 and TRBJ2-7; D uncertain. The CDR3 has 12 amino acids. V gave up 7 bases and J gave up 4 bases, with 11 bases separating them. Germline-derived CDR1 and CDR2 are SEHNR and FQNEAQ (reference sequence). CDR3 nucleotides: TGTGCCAGCACCTCCGGGTTTTACGAGCAGTACTTC. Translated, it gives CASTSGFYEQYF.

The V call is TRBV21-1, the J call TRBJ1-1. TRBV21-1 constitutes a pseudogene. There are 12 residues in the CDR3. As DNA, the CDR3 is TGTGCCAGCGGAATGAAGAACACTGAAGCTTTCTTT. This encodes CASGMKNTEAFF.

CDR3 loop: CSARDGTYEQYF. CDR3 nucleotide sequence: TGCAGTGCTAGGGACGGCACCTACGAGCAGTACTTC. This sequence joins TRBV20-1 and TRBJ2-7; D is ambiguous. The CDR3 loop spans 12 amino acids. Looked up from germline, CDR1 is DFQATT and CDR2 is SNEGSKA (reference sequence). The V end was cut by 3 bases, the J end by 2 bases, with 8 bases between.

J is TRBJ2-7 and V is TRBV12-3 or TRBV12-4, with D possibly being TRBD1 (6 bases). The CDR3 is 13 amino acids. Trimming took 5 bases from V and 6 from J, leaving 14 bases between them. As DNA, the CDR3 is TGTGCCAGCAGTCTCAGGACAGCCACCGAGCAGTACTTC. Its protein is CASSLRTATEQYF.

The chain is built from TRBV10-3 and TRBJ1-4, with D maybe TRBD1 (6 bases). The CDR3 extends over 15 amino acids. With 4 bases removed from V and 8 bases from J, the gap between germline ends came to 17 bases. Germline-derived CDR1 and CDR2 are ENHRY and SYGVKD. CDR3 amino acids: CAISASTGSDEKLFF. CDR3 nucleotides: TGTGCCATCAGTGCCAGCACAGGGAGCGACGAAAAACTGTTTTTT.

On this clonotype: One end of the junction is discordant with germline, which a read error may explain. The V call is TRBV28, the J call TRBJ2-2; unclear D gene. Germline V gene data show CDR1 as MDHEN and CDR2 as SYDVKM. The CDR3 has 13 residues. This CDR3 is CASSFTNAGELFF. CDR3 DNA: TGTGCCAGCAGTTTCACGAACGCCGGGGAGCTGTTTTTT.

For the CDR3, the DNA is TGTGCCATCAGTGTTTTTGGTCCCAATCAGCCCCAGCATTTT. This encodes CAISVFGPNQPQHF. The chain carries TRBV10-3 and TRBJ1-5; the D is unclear. The CDR3 loop spans 14 amino acids. Germline values: CDR1 ENHRY, CDR2 SYGVKD. V shed 4 bases and J shed 3 bases, with 10 bases lying between them.

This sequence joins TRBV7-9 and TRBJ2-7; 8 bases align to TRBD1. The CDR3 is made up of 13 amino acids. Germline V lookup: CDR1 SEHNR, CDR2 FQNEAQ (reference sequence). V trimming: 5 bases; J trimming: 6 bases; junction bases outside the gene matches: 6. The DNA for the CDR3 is TGTGCCAGCAGCCGGACAGGGTGGGCCGAGCAGTACTTC. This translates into CASSRTGWAEQYF.